The T cell receptor beta chain described here comes from a study of PD-L1 blockade in urothelial cancer. Study-level background: About 90% of the roughly 30 patients were men who had bladder-origin urothelial cancer. Blood-derived samples held a median roughly 140,000 T cells.

Comment on this clone: Its antigen is unknown.

Disease in patients was locally advanced or metastatic urothelial carcinoma. The CDR3 runs to 18 residues. After removal of 5 bases from V and 5 bases from J, the junction contained 10 bases not matched to a gene. Per germline, CDR1 SGHVS and CDR2 FNYEAQ. Findings and limits, study-wide: Tumor-associated clones in blood expanded more at 3 weeks in durable-benefit patients.

Assay: immunoSEQ multiplex PCR; the TCRdb copy retains only in-frame clones and omits some. The sample comprises approximately 100,000 clones, about 85% of which are singletons, and around 2.4% rests with the top ten. The source material was PBMCs, sampled around atezolizumab (anti-PD-L1) treatment. The V and J genes are TRBV7-6 and TRBJ2-3, with 16 bases that match TRBD2. The TCR was taken from a man over 45 with urothelial cancer. CDR3 DNA sequence: TGTGCCAGCAGCGAACCGGGACTAGCGGGAGGGAGGGGAGATACGCAGTATTTT. Its translation: CASSEPGLAGGRGDTQYF.